This paragraph reports one T cell receptor beta chain. The antigen this receptor binds is unknown. No much larger clonotype is one base removed from it; base qualities were not supplied. The data belong to a study of OX40 agonist ivuxolimab in advanced cancers. For context, the study as a whole: Ivuxolimab was a fully human IgG2 agonistic monoclonal antibody targeting the costimulatory receptor OX40 (CD134). Intravenous ivuxolimab was administered to patients every 2 weeks at six dose levels: 0.01, 0.1, 0.3, 1.5, 3 and 10 mg/kg. Of the roughly 52 patients in dose escalation, 19 had hepatocellular carcinoma, roughly 15 had melanoma, 9 had renal cell carcinoma and 9 had head and neck cancer. In the dose-escalation cohort, more than 75% of patients were male, and the mean age was approximately 60 years, with a range of about 20 to 90. Prior anti-PD-1, anti-PD-L1 or anti-CTLA-4 therapy was permitted, and 40% of dose-escalation patients had received checkpoint inhibitors. Partial responses occurred in three dose-escalation patients: two with cutaneous melanoma and one with hepatocellular carcinoma. The purpose of peripheral TCRbeta sequencing was to test whether ivuxolimab changed TCR sequence diversity and led to clonal T-cell expansion. The monotherapy dose-escalation portion (N of about 47 patients) of the phase I ivuxolimab trial is reported in the paper.

The trial excluded patients who had a history of autoimmune disease or were on systemic immunosuppression. Peripheral blood for TCR sequencing was drawn from every dose cohort at baseline, at cycle 4 day 1 and at cycle 7 day 1. The samples were drawn from a first-in-human, open-label, multicenter phase I dose-escalation trial of ivuxolimab. Adults with locally advanced or metastatic melanoma, renal cell carcinoma, hepatocellular carcinoma or head and neck squamous cell carcinoma were enrolled in the trial. Before TCR sequencing, CD4+ T cells and CD8+ T cells were sorted from peripheral blood as separate populations. The study at large found these results: Clonal expansion of both CD4+ and CD8+ blood T cells was observed from baseline to week 6 at doses 0.1 to 3.0 mg/kg. Low levels of normalized T-cell clonal expansion were also seen in some patients who did not respond. Antigen specificity was not determined for the clonally expanded peripheral T cells. In the 0.1-3.0 mg/kg groups, partial responders were among the patients with the lowest normalized peripheral clonal expansion, particularly in CD8+ T cells. After ivuxolimab, expanded clones were on average more numerous among CD8+ T cells than among CD4+ T cells.

To sequence the TCRbeta CDR3 region, genomic DNA was isolated from the sorted cells. TCRbeta CDR3 regions were sequenced using the immunoSEQ Assay. The source is immuneACCESS, and TCRdb retained only in-frame sequences with V and J called. Part of the clones is not carried over; for the studies checked, unresolved V genes explain less than half of this, and the remainder is unexplained. The sample yields 85,000 to 95,000 clones; about 88% were counted once. The ten largest clones capture approximately 0.35% of the sample. The CDR3 starts with the cysteine, ends with the phenylalanine, and has 13 residues. CDR3 DNA is the only sequence kept; it has 39 bases, read in frame from the first base. In the germline V gene (reference sequence), CDR1 corresponds to GTSNPN and CDR2 to SVGIG. Trimming leaves V shorter by 3 bases and J shorter by 4 bases, with the junction holding 5 bases beyond the gene matches.

Here the chain combines TRBV30 and TRBJ1-2; TRBD1 lines up with 7 middle nucleotides. The source was CD4+ or CD8+ T cells sorted from blood, collected in a trial of the OX40 agonist ivuxolimab. The receptor was derived from an adult with an advanced solid tumor such as melanoma, head and neck, liver or kidney cancer. The CDR3 protein sequence reads: CAWSADRVYGYTF. The bases read TGTGCCTGGAGCGCCGACAGGGTCTATGGCTACACCTTC.